The 27 T cell receptor beta chains in this list originate from one sample, sequenced in a study of cytomegalovirus exposure and HLA in healthy donors. It was with 60 Vbeta and 13 Jbeta primers that the PCR ran. Produced via immunoSEQ multiplex PCR; TCRdb's table is partial and in-frame only. The profile shows tens of thousands of clones, around 85% of them singletons. The sequenced sample was PBMCs. The receptors originated from a man in his forties in good health and CMV-seronegative.

Comment on this clone: The junction and the germline gene differ at one end; a read error may be behind it. This chain joins TRBV7-8 and TRBJ1-4, with 9 bases identical to TRBD1. The germline CDR1 and CDR2 sequences are SGHVS and FQNEAQ. There are 15 residues in the CDR3. The CDR3 sequence: CASSLGDRDYEKPFF. The CDR3 nucleotides are TGTGCCAGCAGCTTAGGGGACAGGGATTATGAAAAACCGTTTTTT. The complete variable domain, with remaining parts taken from reference TRBV7-8 and TRBJ1-4, reads GAGVSQSPRYKVAKRGQDVALRCDPISGHVSLFWYQQALGQGPEFLTYFQNEAQLDKSGLPSDRFFAERPEGSVSTLKIQRTQQEDSAVYLCASSLGDRDYEKPFFGSGTQLSVL.

The rearrangement joins TRBV5-4 to TRBJ2-1; 7 bases match TRBD2. Unmatched junction bases numbered 7, after V lost 4 bases and J lost 9 bases. The length of the CDR3 is 13 residues. Germline CDR1 and CDR2: SGHNT and YYREEE (reference sequence). This CDR3 is CASSGDYLVEQFF. The CDR3 coding sequence is TGTGCCAGCAGCGGGGACTATCTGGTTGAGCAGTTCTTC.

The CDR3 sequence: CASSLVQGAGYTF. The CDR3 DNA reads as TGTGCCAGCAGCTTAGTACAGGGGGCTGGCTACACCTTC. The chain couples TRBV11-2 to TRBJ1-2; 9 bases are a match to TRBD1. V lost 1 base to trimming and J lost 7 bases; unmatched junction nucleotides: 1. Germline V gene lookup returns CDR1 SGHAT and CDR2 FQNNGV. The CDR3 is 13 amino acids.

The J gene is TRBJ2-7, the V gene TRBV7-9; D is perhaps TRBD2 (7 bases). The germline V gene has CDR1 SEHNR and CDR2 FQNEAQ (reference sequence). CDR3 length: 12 amino acids. This CDR3 reads CASSLNGGPDFV. CDR3 coding DNA: TGTGCCAGCAGCTTAAACGGGGGGCCGGATTTCGTC.

The chain recombines TRBV6-5 with TRBJ1-2; a possible D gene is TRBD1 (5 bases). Germline V gene sequence: CDR1 MNHEY, CDR2 SVGAGI. This CDR3 has 13 residues. V lost 8 bases, J lost 13 bases, and 23 bases lay in between. The CDR3 reads CASGLRDSLSRTF. In DNA form, the CDR3 reads TGTGCCAGCGGATTGCGGGACTCCCTGTCCCGCACCTTC.

The V call is TRBV6-4, the J call TRBJ2-3; 11 bases agree with TRBD2. This CDR3 is built from 17 residues. Germline V gives CDR1 MRHNA, CDR2 SNTAGT. V gave up 5 bases and J gave up 1 base; unmatched junction bases: 8. In DNA form, the CDR3 reads TGTGCCAGCAGTACTAGCGGGGGCCGATCAGGCACAGATACGCAGTATTTT. It codes for CASSTSGGRSGTDTQYF.

Written as DNA, the CDR3 is TGTGCCAGCAGTTCATCGGATAGACAGGGGTCCGGGGAGCTGTTTTTT. Its protein is CASSSSDRQGSGELFF. The chain uses TRBV6-6 and TRBJ2-2, with 8 bases lining up with TRBD1. The junction had 10 bases not matched to a gene; V was cut back by 4 bases and J by 6 bases. The CDR3 totals 16 residues. The germline V gene encodes CDR1 MNHNY and CDR2 SVGAGI (reference sequence).

This rearrangement joins TRBV5-6 to TRBJ2-6, with D perhaps TRBD1 (5 bases). CDR3 size: 15 residues. V gave up 2 bases and J gave up 2 bases, with 8 bases separating them. Per the germline V gene, CDR1 is SGHDT and CDR2 is YYEEEE. The CDR3 region has the DNA TGTGCCAGCAGCTTTAGGGGAACTGGGGCCAACGTCCTGACTTTC. It encodes CASSFRGTGANVLTF.

The J gene is TRBJ2-7, the V gene TRBV27, with D possibly TRBD1 on 5 matching bases. There are 12 residues in the CDR3. The V end lost 6 bases, the J end lost 7 bases, and 13 bases lay between the germline ends. In germline, CDR1 is MNHEY, CDR2 SMNVEV (reference sequence). The CDR3 here is CASRKGMGEQYV. CDR3 DNA: TGTGCCAGCAGGAAGGGGATGGGTGAGCAGTACGTC.

This chain joins TRBV29-1 and TRBJ1-5; D unresolved. Germline CDR1 and CDR2: SQVTM and ANQGSEA. The germline V and J ends were trimmed by 6 bases and 4 bases, with 19 bases remaining between them. The CDR3 contains 15 residues. The CDR3, as DNA: TGCAGCGTCGCTGACGGAGTTATGGGTAATCAGCCCCAGCATTTT. Amino acids: CSVADGVMGNQPQHF.

The genes are TRBV7-2 and TRBJ2-1; TRBD2 matches 13 bases. Germline assignment: CDR1 SGHTA and CDR2 FQGNSA. There are 15 residues in the CDR3. Trimming at V came to 5 bases and at J to 7 bases, leaving 5 bases not matched to a gene. CDR3 coding DNA: TGTGCCAGCAGCCCCACTAGCGGGGGGGCTAATGAGCAGTTCTTC. Amino acids: CASSPTSGGANEQFF.

The chain couples TRBV7-2 to TRBJ2-3, with 9 positions matching TRBD2. V shed 3 bases and J 0 bases; nucleotides not matched to a gene: 1. Germline V gene data show CDR1 as SGHTA and CDR2 as FQGNSA. The CDR3 extends over 15 amino acids. CDR3 bases: TGTGCCAGCAGCTTTAGCGGGGGAAGCACAGATACGCAGTATTTT. Amino acids: CASSFSGGSTDTQYF.

The chain couples TRBV7-7 to TRBJ2-1, with a tentative D call TRBD1 (6 bases). V lost 1 base and J 5 bases, leaving 12 bases between the germline ends. This CDR3 contains 15 residues. From germline, CDR1 is SSHAT and CDR2 FNYEAQ (reference sequence). The CDR3 nucleotides are TGTGCCAGCAGCTTAGGAGGGACACTTGACAATGAGCAGTTCTTC. Encoded protein: CASSLGGTLDNEQFF.

This chain joins TRBV9 and TRBJ2-5; 12 bases are shared with TRBD2. The CDR3 is 17 residues long. Trimming at V came to 0 bases and at J to 1 base, leaving 4 bases not matched to a gene. Germline CDR1 and CDR2: SGDLS and YYNGEE. CDR3 protein: CASSVASSGGAQETQYF. The DNA of the CDR3 is TGTGCCAGCAGCGTAGCCTCTAGCGGGGGGGCCCAAGAGACCCAGTACTTC.

V gene TRBV16 combines with J gene TRBJ1-2; the D is unclear. The CDR3 extends over 14 amino acids. Germline lookup yields CDR1 KGHSY and CDR2 FQNENV. The V gene lost 2 bases and the J gene lost 4 bases, with 11 bases spanning the gap. CDR3 protein: CASSQRGWSYGYTF. The CDR3 DNA is TGTGCCAGCAGCCAAAGAGGGTGGAGCTATGGCTACACCTTC.

The CDR3 reads CASSSPGQGAFSGKETQYF. The CDR3 DNA follows: TGTGCCAGCAGCTCACCCGGACAGGGGGCGTTTTCGGGGAAAGAGACCCAGTACTTC. The gene calls are TRBV9 and TRBJ2-5, with 11 bases aligning to TRBD1. The CDR3 loop spans 19 amino acids. CDR1 SGDLS and CDR2 YYNGEE come from the germline V gene. With 4 bases clipped from V and 3 bases from J, the junction kept 17 bases outside the gene matches.

The V gene is TRBV19, the J gene TRBJ2-7; a possible D gene is TRBD2 (7 bases). The CDR3 sequence is 17 residues long. CDR1 is LNHDA and CDR2 is SQIVND in the germline V gene (reference sequence). V was clipped by 5 bases and J by 6 bases, with 26 bases between them. The CDR3 loop is CASSPWLAGGGRTEQYF. CDR3 in DNA: TGTGCCAGTAGTCCTTGGTTAGCTGGCGGGGGCAGGACCGAGCAGTACTTC.

The chain employs TRBV29-1 and TRBJ2-3; tentative D call: TRBD2 (5 bases). The CDR3 spans 13 residues. The germline V gene encodes CDR1 SQVTM and CDR2 ANQGSEA. V lost 7 bases and J 1 base, leaving 12 bases between the germline ends. The CDR3, as DNA: TGCAGCGACTCTAGCCCCCGCACAGATACGCAGTATTTT. Translation: CSDSSPRTDTQYF.

This sequence joins TRBV5-1 and TRBJ2-7; 8 bases are a match to TRBD1. The germline CDR1 and CDR2 sequences are SGHRS and YFSETQ. This CDR3 contains 16 residues. The ends lost 0 bases at V and 2 bases at J; junction bases unmatched: 7. The CDR3 is CASSLAPGGLTYEQYV. The CDR3, as DNA: TGCGCCAGCAGCTTGGCGCCAGGGGGCTTAACCTACGAGCAGTACGTC.

V and J are TRBV6-6 and TRBJ1-5; 7 nucleotides line up with TRBD1. CDR1 is MNHNY, CDR2 SVGAGI, per germline (reference sequence). J gave up 4 bases and V 8 bases, and 5 bases lay outside the gene matches. CDR3 length equals 13 residues. The CDR3 bases are TGTGCCAGCGGGGACAGCTCTAATCAGCCCCAGCATTTT. As protein: CASGDSSNQPQHF.

This clone has just one count. The genes are TRBV6-5 and TRBJ1-6, with a possible D match to TRBD1 (6 bases). The CDR3 is made up of 14 amino acids. Trimming took off 5 bases at V and 10 bases at J, with 15 bases between the two ends. Germline CDR1 is MNHEY and CDR2 is SVGAGI. CDR3 loop: CASSVTGLRSPLHF. The CDR3 nucleotides read TGTGCCAGCAGTGTAACAGGGTTGAGATCACCCCTCCACTTT.

The chain has TRBV11-3 and TRBJ2-3; TRBD1 aligns across 9 bases. The J segment lost 3 bases and the V segment lost 10 bases, leaving 8 bases of the junction unmatched. The CDR3 loop spans 14 amino acids. Germline V gives CDR1 SGHNT, CDR2 YENEEA. The CDR3 here is CATKTGGVTDTQYF. CDR3 DNA sequence: TGTGCCACCAAAACAGGGGGCGTTACAGATACGCAGTATTTT.

V gene TRBV9 combines with J gene TRBJ1-1; no reliable D call. V lost 3 bases, J lost 11 bases, and 17 bases lay in between. The CDR3 loop spans 13 amino acids. The germline V gene has CDR1 SGDLS and CDR2 YYNGEE. CDR3 loop: CASSGGSGIPAFF. The CDR3 nucleotides read TGTGCCAGCAGCGGAGGGAGTGGAATTCCGGCTTTCTTT.

The genes are TRBV5-6 and TRBJ2-5; D not certain. V was clipped by 8 bases and J by 5 bases, with 13 bases between them. The V gene's germline CDR1 is SGHDT and CDR2 YYEEEE. This CDR3 has 12 residues. The CDR3 loop reads CARALEVETQYF. CDR3 nucleotide sequence: TGTGCCAGGGCCTTAGAGGTGGAGACCCAGTACTTC.

The chain combines TRBV19 with TRBJ1-5; 9 bases align to TRBD1. The trim removed 4 bases at V and 0 bases at J, leaving 7 bases unmatched. The V gene's germline CDR1 is LNHDA and CDR2 SQIVND (reference sequence). The CDR3 has 17 residues. CDR3 DNA sequence: TGTGCCAGTAGTACCCGGGACAGGGCCCTTAGCAATCAGCCCCAGCATTTT. It yields the protein CASSTRDRALSNQPQHF.

The rearrangement links TRBV30 to TRBJ1-3; TRBD1 matches at 9 bases. Trimming cost V 3 bases and J 4 bases; bases outside gene matches: 10. CDR1 is GTSNPN, CDR2 SVGIG, per germline (reference sequence). This CDR3 has 16 amino acids. CDR3 protein: CAWSAPNRGRGNTIYF. CDR3 bases: TGTGCCTGGAGCGCCCCCAACAGGGGGCGCGGAAACACCATATATTTT.

The CDR3 loop is CASSRRNTGQGAITDTQYF. CDR3 in DNA: TGTGCCAGCAGCCGACGAAATACTGGACAGGGGGCTATAACAGATACGCAGTATTTT. The V call is TRBV7-2, the J call TRBJ2-3; 11 bases agree with TRBD1. The CDR3 loop spans 19 amino acids. The germline V gene has CDR1 SGHTA and CDR2 FQGNSA. Trimming cost V 5 bases and J 3 bases; bases outside gene matches: 16.